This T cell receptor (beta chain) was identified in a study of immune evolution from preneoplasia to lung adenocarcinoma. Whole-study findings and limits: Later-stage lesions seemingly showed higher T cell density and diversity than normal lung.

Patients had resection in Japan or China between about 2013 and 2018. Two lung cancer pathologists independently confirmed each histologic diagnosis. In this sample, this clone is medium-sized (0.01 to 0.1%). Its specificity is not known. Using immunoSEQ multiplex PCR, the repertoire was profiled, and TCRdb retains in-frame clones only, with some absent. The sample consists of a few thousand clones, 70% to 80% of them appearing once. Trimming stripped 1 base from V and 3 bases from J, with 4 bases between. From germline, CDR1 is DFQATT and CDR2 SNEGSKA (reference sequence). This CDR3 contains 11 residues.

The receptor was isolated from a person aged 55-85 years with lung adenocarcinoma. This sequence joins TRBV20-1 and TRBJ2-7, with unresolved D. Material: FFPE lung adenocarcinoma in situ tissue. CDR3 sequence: CSARGGYEQYF. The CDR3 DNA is TGCAGTGCTAGAGGGGGCTACGAGCAGTACTTC.